The 5 T cell receptor beta chains below come from one sample, sequenced in a study of cytomegalovirus exposure and HLA in healthy donors. The PCR used 60 Vbeta and 13 Jbeta primers. Assay used: immunoSEQ multiplex PCR; TCRdb lists only in-frame clones, some missing. The sample lists about 190,000 clones; roughly 80% were seen once. Sequenced: PBMCs. Receptors were obtained from a man aged 45-65 years in good health and CMV-seronegative.

This clone was detected only once. Written as DNA, the CDR3 is TGTGCCTGGAGTGTCGGACAGGGACCCCGCTACGAGCAGTACTTC. It specifies CAWSVGQGPRYEQYF. The chain couples TRBV30 to TRBJ2-7; the match to TRBD1 covers 8 bases. Trimming removed 0 bases from V and 3 bases from J; junction bases left unmatched: 7. The CDR3 consists of 15 residues. Germline CDR1 GTSNPN, CDR2 SVGIG (reference sequence).

The chain uses TRBV6-1 and TRBJ2-1, with D tentatively TRBD1 (5 bases). Germline V lookup: CDR1 MNHNS, CDR2 SASEGT. The CDR3 length is 14 residues. Deletions cut 11 bases from V and 0 bases from J, with 14 bases between. CDR3 region: CAPLGPSSYNEQFF. DNA of the CDR3: TGTGCCCCTTTGGGGCCGAGCTCCTACAATGAGCAGTTCTTC.

The chain has TRBV21-1 and TRBJ2-1; TRBD2 was called by the table and not checked on the DNA. TRBV21-1 is labeled a pseudogene. The CDR3 totals 18 residues. The CDR3 reads CASSKRWASGGGYNEQFF. DNA of the CDR3: TGTGCCAGCAGCAAGCGGTGGGCTAGCGGGGGGGGCTACAATGAGCAGTTCTTC.

The chain employs TRBV7-2 and TRBJ2-1; the match to TRBD2 covers 7 bases. V shed 3 bases, J shed 6 bases, and the junction held 5 bases outside the gene matches. The CDR3 has 14 amino acids. Germline V gene sequence: CDR1 SGHTA, CDR2 FQGNSA. The CDR3 sequence is CASSFRAGVNEQFF. In DNA form, the CDR3 reads TGTGCCAGCAGCTTTCGGGCGGGAGTCAATGAGCAGTTCTTC.

The chain recombines TRBV14 with TRBJ2-7, with D hard to call. The CDR3 has 11 residues. The V gene's germline CDR1 is SGHDN and CDR2 FVKESK. V was cut by 1 base and J by 5 bases, with 3 bases left in between. The CDR3: CASSQVNEQYF. CDR3 DNA: TGTGCCAGCAGCCAAGTTAACGAGCAGTACTTC.